The following is a T cell receptor beta chain sequence with its context. Different DNA sequences within this sample yield the same CDR3. The CDR3 consists of 13 residues. Germline lookup yields CDR1 SGHRS and CDR2 YFSETQ. The germline V and J ends were trimmed by 4 bases and 5 bases, with 12 bases remaining between them. This entry is derived from a study of cytomegalovirus exposure and HLA in healthy donors. This PCR relied on a set of 60 Vbeta primers and 13 Jbeta primers. Only in-frame clones appear in the TCRdb table, and some are missing; sequencing was by immunoSEQ multiplex PCR. The profile covers about 60,000 clones, with around 77% appearing a single time and 2.5% to 4% taken by the ten largest.

This chain uses TRBV5-1 with TRBJ2-5; D may be TRBD1 (6 bases). Sequencing input: PBMCs. This clonotype was sampled from a woman in her thirties or forties in good health and CMV-seropositive. The CDR3 DNA reads as TGCGCCAGCAGCCTTGGGGGCGGGGAGACCCAGTACTTC. Translation gives CASSLGGGETQYF.